A selection of T cell receptor beta chains follows, all from one sample in a study of shared clonotypes between healthy human individuals. The data were produced by immunoSEQ multiplex PCR, yet TCRdb's version contains in-frame clones alone and is incomplete. The top ten hold about 0.39% of the sample, which has 2 million to 2.5 million clones, 80% to 95% seen once. Specimen: naive CD4+ T cells from PBMCs. These TCRs come from a man aged 18-30 years in good health. Some clones in this sample may be carry-over from other donors' samples. CDR3s include the opening cysteine and the closing phenylalanine or tryptophan. Each record gives: J gene, clone size, V gene, D gene, CDR3 DNA, CDR3 protein. The D gene is left open where the match is weak. Clone sizes are given selectively: once, few, many, or a class where the clone is expanded.

>TRBJ1-1|-|TRBV6-6|-
TGTGCCAGCAGTTACGATCACAACACTGAAGCTTTCTTT
CASSYDHNTEAFF
>TRBJ1-2|-|TRBV7-9|-
TGTGCCAGCAGCCCACTGGGGGCTGGGAATGGCTACACCTTC
CASSPLGAGNGYTF
>TRBJ1-4|-|TRBV9|TRBD1
TGTGCCAGCCACCCGGGACAGGGTAATGAAAAACTGTTTTTT
CASHPGQGNEKLFF
>TRBJ2-5|-|TRBV11-3|TRBD2
TGTGCCAGCAGCTCCGGGAATAGACTAGCGGGAGACGAGACCCAGTACTTC
CASSSGNRLAGDETQYF
>TRBJ1-2|-|TRBV5-4|-
TGTGCCAGCAGCCCCGGGGGCCCTAACTATGGCTACACCTTC
CASSPGGPNYGYTF
>TRBJ2-3|-|TRBV9|-
TGTGCCAGCAGCGTAGGCCAGACAAGCACAGATACGCAGTATTTT
CASSVGQTSTDTQYF
>TRBJ2-1|once|TRBV28|-
TGTGCCAGCAGTCCTGTCGGCGGACAAAAATTCAATGAGCAGTTCTTC
CASSPVGGQKFNEQFF
>TRBJ2-3|-|TRBV2|-
TGTGCCAGCAACCTCGGAGCCGGAGGTATCACAGATACGCAGTATTTT
CASNLGAGGITDTQYF
>TRBJ1-4|-|TRBV11-2|-
TGTGCCAGCAGCTTAGGCAGGCCCACTAATGAAAAACTGTTTTTT
CASSLGRPTNEKLFF
>TRBJ2-2|-|TRBV7-2|-
TGTGCCAGCAGCCCCCAGCAAACCGGGGAGCTGTTTTTT
CASSPQQTGELFF
>TRBJ2-3|-|TRBV28|-
TGTGCCAGCAGTTTCGGGGACCAAGCGGATACGCAGTATTTT
CASSFGDQADTQYF
>TRBJ1-2|-|TRBV5-1|-
TGCGCCAGCAGCACGGGGCCTCCCGGAGGGATTTATGGCTACACCTTC
CASSTGPPGGIYGYTF
>TRBJ1-4|few|TRBV6-1|-
TGTGCCAGCAGTGAATTACAGGTTGGCGAAAAACTGTTTTTT
CASSELQVGEKLFF
>TRBJ2-3|-|TRBV29-1|-
TGCAGCGTGACTGACGGAGACGGTCATACGCAGTATTTT
CSVTDGDGHTQYF
>TRBJ1-3|-|TRBV7-2|-
TGTGCCAGCAGCTTAGCGGGGGCTTCTGGAAACACCATATATTTT
CASSLAGASGNTIYF
>TRBJ1-1|-|TRBV5-1|TRBD1
TGCGCCAGCAGCACGACAGGGGGCACTGAAGCTTTCTTT
CASSTTGGTEAFF
>TRBJ2-7|-|TRBV28|-
TGTGCCAGCAGTTTACGGTTAGGTGATGGCTACGAGCAGTACTTC
CASSLRLGDGYEQYF
>TRBJ1-4|-|TRBV19|-
TGTGCCAGTAGTATTTTGTCGACTAATGAAAAACTGTTTTTT
CASSILSTNEKLFF
>TRBJ2-1|-|TRBV7-2|-
TGTGCCAGCAGCTCCCCGGAGGGCCCCCCTGGTGAGCAGTTCTTC
CASSSPEGPPGEQFF
>TRBJ2-7|-|TRBV6-5|TRBD1
TGTGCCAGCAGTTACTCAGGGACAGGGCTACACGAGCAGTACTTC
CASSYSGTGLHEQYF
>TRBJ2-7|-|TRBV28|TRBD1
TGTGCCTACGGCTTGGGACATGCAGGGGGTGAGCAGTACTTC
CAYGLGHAGGEQYF
>TRBJ2-2|-|TRBV7-3|TRBD2
TGTGCCAGCAGCCAAGGACTAGCGGGACCTAACACCGGGGAGCTGTTTTTT
CASSQGLAGPNTGELFF
>TRBJ1-1|-|TRBV30|-
TGTGCCTGGAGTGTACCTTGGGGATTGAACACTGAAGCTTTCTTT
CAWSVPWGLNTEAFF
>TRBJ2-7|-|TRBV4-1|-
TGCGCCAGCAGCTCCGGGACACGATACGAGCAGTACTTC
CASSSGTRYEQYF
>TRBJ2-1|-|TRBV7-9|-
TGTGCCAGCAGCTTACGGGGGGCAGGAGGATTGAATGAGCAGTTCTTC
CASSLRGAGGLNEQFF
>TRBJ2-3|-|TRBV4-1|TRBD1
TGCGCCAGCAGCCAGGACATCGGGACAGGGCGAACAGATACGCAGTATTTT
CASSQDIGTGRTDTQYF
>TRBJ1-2|few|TRBV30|-
TGTGCCTGGAGTTCGGGGGGATACTATGGCTACACCTTC
CAWSSGGYYGYTF
>TRBJ1-2|-|TRBV2|-
TGTGCCAGCAGTGAACCCGGGACCTCTAACTATGGCTACACCTTC
CASSEPGTSNYGYTF
>TRBJ2-7|-|TRBV7-2|TRBD2
TGTGCCAGCAGCTGGCGGGAGGGGGAATACGAGCAGTACTTC
CASSWREGEYEQYF
>TRBJ1-1|-|TRBV28|TRBD1
TGTGCCAGCAGAGCAGGGGGCGTGAACACTGAAGCTTTCTTT
CASRAGGVNTEAFF
>TRBJ1-4|-|TRBV7-9|TRBD1
TGTGCCAGCAGCCACGGACAGGGAGGTGAAAAACTGTTTTTT
CASSHGQGGEKLFF
>TRBJ2-6|-|TRBV5-6|-
TGTGCCAGCAGCCCGACGGTCGGGGACTCTGGGGCCAACGTCCTGACTTTC
CASSPTVGDSGANVLTF
>TRBJ1-3|-|TRBV15|-
TGTGCCACCAGCAGAGCGTCCGTAGCCTCTGGAAACACCATATATTTT
CATSRASVASGNTIYF
>TRBJ2-6|-|TRBV27|-
TGTGCCAGCATGTCAGGGGCCAACGTCCTGACTTTC
CASMSGANVLTF
>TRBJ1-1|-|TRBV28|-
TGTGCCAGCAATGGGCGGGCACCTCCTGCGAACACTGAAGCTTTCTTT
CASNGRAPPANTEAFF
>TRBJ2-2|-|TRBV7-6|-
TGTGCCAGCAGCTTATGGCCCAGGGGGAACACCGGGGAGCTGTTTTTT
CASSLWPRGNTGELFF
>TRBJ1-1|-|TRBV7-2|TRBD1
TGTGCCAGCAGCACTCACCGGGACAGGGCTGAAGCTTTCTTT
CASSTHRDRAEAFF
>TRBJ2-7|-|TRBV2|TRBD1
TGTGCCAGCAGCACCGGGACAGGGTTCTACGAGCAGTACTTC
CASSTGTGFYEQYF
>TRBJ2-1|once|TRBV5-1|-
TGCGCCAGCAGCCCGTCCCCTGGGAACAATGAGCAGTTCTTC
CASSPSPGNNEQFF
>TRBJ2-2|-|TRBV9|-
TGTGCCAGCAGCTCCCTGGGGAGGAACACCGGGGAGCTGTTTTTT
CASSSLGRNTGELFF
>TRBJ1-1|-|TRBV6-6|-
TGTGCCAGCAGTTACCCGGCGGGCGGCGGGAACACTGAAGCTTTCTTT
CASSYPAGGGNTEAFF
>TRBJ2-3|-|TRBV10-3|TRBD2
TGTGCCATCAGGCCCCCGGGACTAGCCTCAGATACGCAGTATTTT
CAIRPPGLASDTQYF
>TRBJ2-5|-|TRBV5-1|TRBD1
TGCGCCAGCAGCTTGTCCCCGGGACAGGGGGAAGAGACCCAGTACTTC
CASSLSPGQGEETQYF
>TRBJ1-2|-|TRBV30|-
TGTGCCTGGGGTCTGGGCTTTGGCTACACCTTC
CAWGLGFGYTF
>TRBJ2-4|-|TRBV30|-
TGTGCCTGGAGTAGAGCCAAAAACATTCAGTACTTC
CAWSRAKNIQYF
>TRBJ2-1|-|TRBV4-2|TRBD2
TGTGCCAGCAGCCAGGGACTAGATAACAATGAGCAGTTCTTC
CASSQGLDNNEQFF